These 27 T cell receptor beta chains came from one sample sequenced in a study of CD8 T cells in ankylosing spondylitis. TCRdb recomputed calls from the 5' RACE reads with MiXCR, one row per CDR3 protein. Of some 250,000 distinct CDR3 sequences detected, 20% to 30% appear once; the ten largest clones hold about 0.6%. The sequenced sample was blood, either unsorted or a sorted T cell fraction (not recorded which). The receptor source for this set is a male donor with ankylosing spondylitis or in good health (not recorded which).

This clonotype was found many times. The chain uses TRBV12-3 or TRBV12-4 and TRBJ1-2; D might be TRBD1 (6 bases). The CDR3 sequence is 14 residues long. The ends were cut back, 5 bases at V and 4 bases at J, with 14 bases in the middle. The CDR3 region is CASSQEDSVYGYTF. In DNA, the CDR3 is TGTGCCAGCAGTCAAGAGGACAGCGTCTATGGCTACACCTTC.

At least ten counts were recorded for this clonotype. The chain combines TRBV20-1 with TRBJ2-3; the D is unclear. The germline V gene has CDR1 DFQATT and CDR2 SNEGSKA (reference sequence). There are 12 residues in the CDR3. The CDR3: CSAPSSTDTQYF. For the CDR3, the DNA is TGCAGCGCGCCGTCTAGCACAGATACGCAGTATTTT.

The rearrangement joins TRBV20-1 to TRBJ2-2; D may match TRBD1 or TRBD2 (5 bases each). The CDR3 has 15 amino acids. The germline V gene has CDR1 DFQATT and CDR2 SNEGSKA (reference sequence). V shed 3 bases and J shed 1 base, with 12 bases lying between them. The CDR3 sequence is CSASRGDGNTGELFF. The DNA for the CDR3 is TGCAGTGCTAGTCGAGGGGACGGGAACACCGGGGAGCTGTTTTTT.

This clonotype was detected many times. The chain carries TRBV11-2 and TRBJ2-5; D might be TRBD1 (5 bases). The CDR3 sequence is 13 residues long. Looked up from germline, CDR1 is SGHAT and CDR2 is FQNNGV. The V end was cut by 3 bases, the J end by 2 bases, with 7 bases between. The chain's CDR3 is CASSFTGQETQYF. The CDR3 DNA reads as TGTGCCAGCAGCTTCACAGGACAAGAGACCCAGTACTTC. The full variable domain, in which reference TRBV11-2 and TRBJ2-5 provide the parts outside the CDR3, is EAGVAQSPRYKIIEKRQSVAFWCNPISGHATLYWYQQILGQGPKLLIQFQNNGVVDDSQLPKDRFSAERLKGVDSTLKIQPAKLEDSAVYLCASSFTGQETQYFGPGTRLLVL.

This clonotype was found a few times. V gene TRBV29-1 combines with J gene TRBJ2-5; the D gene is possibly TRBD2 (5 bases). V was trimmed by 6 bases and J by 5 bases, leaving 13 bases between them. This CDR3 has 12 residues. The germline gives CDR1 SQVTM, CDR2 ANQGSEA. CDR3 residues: CSVHPGGETQYF. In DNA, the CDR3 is TGCAGCGTCCACCCAGGCGGGGAGACCCAGTACTTC.

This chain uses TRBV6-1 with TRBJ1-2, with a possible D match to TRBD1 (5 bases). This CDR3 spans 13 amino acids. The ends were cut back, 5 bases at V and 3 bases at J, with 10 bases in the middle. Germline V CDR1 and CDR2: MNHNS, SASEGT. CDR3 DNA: TGTGCCAGCAGTCAGAGGGGCGACTATGGCTACACCTTC. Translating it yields CASSQRGDYGYTF.

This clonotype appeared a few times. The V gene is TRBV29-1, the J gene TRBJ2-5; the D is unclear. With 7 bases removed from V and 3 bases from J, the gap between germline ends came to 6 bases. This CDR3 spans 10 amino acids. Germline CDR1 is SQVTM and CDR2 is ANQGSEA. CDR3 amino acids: CSAEKETQYF. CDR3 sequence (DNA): TGCAGCGCCGAGAAAGAGACCCAGTACTTC.

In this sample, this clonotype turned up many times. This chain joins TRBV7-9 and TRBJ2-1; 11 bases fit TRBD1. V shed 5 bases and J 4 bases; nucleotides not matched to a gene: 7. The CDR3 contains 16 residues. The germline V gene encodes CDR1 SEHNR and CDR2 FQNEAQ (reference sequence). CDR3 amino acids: CASSTPRDRGYNEQFF. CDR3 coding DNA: TGTGCCAGCAGCACGCCCCGGGACAGGGGGTACAATGAGCAGTTCTTC.

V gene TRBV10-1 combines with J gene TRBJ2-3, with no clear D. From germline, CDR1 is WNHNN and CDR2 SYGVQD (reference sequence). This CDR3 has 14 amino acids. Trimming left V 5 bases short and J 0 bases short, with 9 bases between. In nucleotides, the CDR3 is TGCGCCAGCAGTCTGCGATCTAGCACAGATACGCAGTATTTT. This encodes CASSLRSSTDTQYF.

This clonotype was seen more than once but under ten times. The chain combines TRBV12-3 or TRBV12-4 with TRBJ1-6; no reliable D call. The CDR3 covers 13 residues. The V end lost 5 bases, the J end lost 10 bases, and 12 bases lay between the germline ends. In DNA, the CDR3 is TGTGCCAGCAGTGCTGTACGGCAATCACCCCTCCACTTT. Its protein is CASSAVRQSPLHF.

Here the CDR3 DNA reads TGTGCCATCAGTGAGACAGCCTCCTACACCTTC. Encoded protein: CAISETASYTF. The chain is built from TRBV10-3 and TRBJ1-2, with D unclear. V dropped 2 bases and J dropped 10 bases, with 8 bases sitting between them. This CDR3 has 11 residues. The germline V gene encodes CDR1 ENHRY and CDR2 SYGVKD.

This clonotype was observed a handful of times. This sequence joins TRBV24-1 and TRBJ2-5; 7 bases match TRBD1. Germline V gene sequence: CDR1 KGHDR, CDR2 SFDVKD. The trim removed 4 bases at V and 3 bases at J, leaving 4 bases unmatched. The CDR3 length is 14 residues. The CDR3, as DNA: TGTGCCACCAGTGAAACGGGGACAGAAGAGACCCAGTACTTC. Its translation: CATSETGTEETQYF.

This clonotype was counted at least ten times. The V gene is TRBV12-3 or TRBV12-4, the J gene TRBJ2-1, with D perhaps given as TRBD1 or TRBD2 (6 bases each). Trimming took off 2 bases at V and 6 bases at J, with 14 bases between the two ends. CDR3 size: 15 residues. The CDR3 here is CASSLIRGLGNEQFF. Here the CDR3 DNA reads TGTGCCAGCAGTTTAATCCGGGGGCTTGGCAATGAGCAGTTCTTC.

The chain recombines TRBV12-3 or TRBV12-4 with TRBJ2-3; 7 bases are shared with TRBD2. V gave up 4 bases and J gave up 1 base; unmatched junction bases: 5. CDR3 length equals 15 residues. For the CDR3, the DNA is TGTGCCAGCAGTTGGTCTAGCGGCGGCACAGATACGCAGTATTTT. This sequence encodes CASSWSSGGTDTQYF.

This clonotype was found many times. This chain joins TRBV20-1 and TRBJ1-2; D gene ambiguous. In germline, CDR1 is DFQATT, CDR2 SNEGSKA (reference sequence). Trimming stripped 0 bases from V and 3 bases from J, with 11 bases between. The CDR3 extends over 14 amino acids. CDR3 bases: TGCAGTGCTAGAGATAGGTGGGGAGACTATGGCTACACCTTC. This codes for CSARDRWGDYGYTF.

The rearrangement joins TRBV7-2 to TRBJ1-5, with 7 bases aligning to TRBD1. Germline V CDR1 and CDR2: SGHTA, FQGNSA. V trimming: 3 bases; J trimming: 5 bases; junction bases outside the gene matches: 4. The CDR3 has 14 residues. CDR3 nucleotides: TGTGCCAGCAGCTTTTACAGGGGTGATCAGCCCCAGCATTTT. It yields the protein CASSFYRGDQPQHF.

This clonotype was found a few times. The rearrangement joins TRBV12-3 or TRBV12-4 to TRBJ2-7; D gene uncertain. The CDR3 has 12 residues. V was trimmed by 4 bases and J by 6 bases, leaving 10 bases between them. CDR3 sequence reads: CASSSGFGEQYF. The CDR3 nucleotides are TGTGCCAGCAGTTCCGGGTTTGGCGAGCAGTACTTC.

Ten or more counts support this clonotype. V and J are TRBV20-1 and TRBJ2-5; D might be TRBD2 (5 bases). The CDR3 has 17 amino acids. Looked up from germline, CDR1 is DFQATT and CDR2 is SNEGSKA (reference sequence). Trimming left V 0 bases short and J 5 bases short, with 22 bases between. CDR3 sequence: CSARDPRAGLGMETQYF. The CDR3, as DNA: TGCAGTGCTAGAGATCCGAGGGCGGGTCTTGGGATGGAGACCCAGTACTTC.

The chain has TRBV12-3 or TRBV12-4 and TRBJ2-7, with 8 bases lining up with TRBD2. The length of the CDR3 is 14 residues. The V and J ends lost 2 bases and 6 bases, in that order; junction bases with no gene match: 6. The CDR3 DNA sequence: TGTGCCAGCAGTTTATCTCGGGCGGGGGGCGAGCAGTACTTC. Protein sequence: CASSLSRAGGEQYF.

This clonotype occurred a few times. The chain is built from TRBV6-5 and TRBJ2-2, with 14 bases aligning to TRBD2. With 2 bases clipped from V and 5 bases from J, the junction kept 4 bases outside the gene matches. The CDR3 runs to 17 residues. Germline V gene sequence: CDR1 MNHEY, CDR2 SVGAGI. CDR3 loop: CASSYLGLAGGTGELFF. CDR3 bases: TGTGCCAGCAGTTACCTCGGACTAGCGGGGGGAACCGGGGAGCTGTTTTTT.

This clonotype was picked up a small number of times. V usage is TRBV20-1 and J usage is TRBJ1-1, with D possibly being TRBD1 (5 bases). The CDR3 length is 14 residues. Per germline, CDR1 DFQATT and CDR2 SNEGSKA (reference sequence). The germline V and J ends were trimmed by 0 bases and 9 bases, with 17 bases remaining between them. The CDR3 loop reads CSARDSWRDGKAFF. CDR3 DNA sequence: TGCAGTGCTAGAGATTCGTGGCGGGACGGGAAAGCTTTCTTT.

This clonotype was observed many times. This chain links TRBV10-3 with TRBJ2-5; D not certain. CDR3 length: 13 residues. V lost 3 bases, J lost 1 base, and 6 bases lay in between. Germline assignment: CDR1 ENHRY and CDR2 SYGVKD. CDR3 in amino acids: CAISDGSQETQYF. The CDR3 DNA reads TGTGCCATCAGTGACGGCAGCCAAGAGACCCAGTACTTC.

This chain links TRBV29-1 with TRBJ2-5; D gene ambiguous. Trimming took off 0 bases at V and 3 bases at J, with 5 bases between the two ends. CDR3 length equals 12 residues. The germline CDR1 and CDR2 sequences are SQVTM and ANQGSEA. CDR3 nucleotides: TGCAGCGTTGAAGAGGCAGAAGAGACCCAGTACTTC. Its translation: CSVEEAEETQYF.

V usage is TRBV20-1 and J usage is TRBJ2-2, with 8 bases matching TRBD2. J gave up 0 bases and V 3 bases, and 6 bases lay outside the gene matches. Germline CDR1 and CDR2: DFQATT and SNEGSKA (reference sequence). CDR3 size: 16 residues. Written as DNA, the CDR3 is TGCAGTGCTAGGACTAGCGAGGGGGCGAACACCGGGGAGCTGTTTTTT. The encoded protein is CSARTSEGANTGELFF.

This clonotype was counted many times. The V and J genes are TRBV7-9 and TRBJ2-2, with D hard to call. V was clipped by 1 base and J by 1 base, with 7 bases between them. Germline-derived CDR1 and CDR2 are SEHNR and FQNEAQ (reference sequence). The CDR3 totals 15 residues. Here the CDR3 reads CASSLVWENTGELFF. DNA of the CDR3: TGTGCCAGCAGCTTAGTTTGGGAGAACACCGGGGAGCTGTTTTTT.

The CDR3 region is CSARSDRAGEQYF. CDR3 in DNA: TGCAGTGCTAGATCTGACAGGGCGGGCGAGCAGTACTTC. The chain recombines TRBV20-1 with TRBJ2-7; 7 bases are shared with TRBD1. The junction had 7 bases not matched to a gene; V was cut back by 2 bases and J by 6 bases. This CDR3 is 13 amino acids long. Germline CDR1 DFQATT, CDR2 SNEGSKA (reference sequence).

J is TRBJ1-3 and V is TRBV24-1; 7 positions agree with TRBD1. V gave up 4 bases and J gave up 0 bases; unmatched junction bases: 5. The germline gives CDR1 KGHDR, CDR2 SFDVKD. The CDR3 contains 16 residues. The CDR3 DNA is TGTGCCACCAGTGAAGGGACAGCCAACTCTGGAAACACCATATATTTT. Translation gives CATSEGTANSGNTIYF.